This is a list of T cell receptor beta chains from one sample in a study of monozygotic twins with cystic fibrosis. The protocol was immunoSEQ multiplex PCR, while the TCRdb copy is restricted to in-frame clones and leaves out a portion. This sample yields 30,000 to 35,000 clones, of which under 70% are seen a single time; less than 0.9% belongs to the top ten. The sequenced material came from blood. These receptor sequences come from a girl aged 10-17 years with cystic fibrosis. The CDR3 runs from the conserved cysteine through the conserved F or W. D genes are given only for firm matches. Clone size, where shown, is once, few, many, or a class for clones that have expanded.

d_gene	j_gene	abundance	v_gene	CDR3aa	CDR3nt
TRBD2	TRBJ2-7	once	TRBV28	CASSFLAGGRTYEQYF	TGTGCCAGCAGTTTCCTCGCGGGAGGGCGTACCTACGAGCAGTACTTC
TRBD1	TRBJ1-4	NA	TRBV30	CAWRPTGREKLFF	TGTGCCTGGAGACCGACAGGGAGGGAAAAACTGTTTTTT
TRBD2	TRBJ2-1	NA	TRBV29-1	CSVYGTSFPVTYNEQFF	TGCAGCGTTTATGGGACTAGCTTTCCCGTAACCTACAATGAGCAGTTCTTC
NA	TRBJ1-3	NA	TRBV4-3	CASSQDRFSHGLRSGNTIYF	TGCGCCAGCAGCCAAGATCGATTTTCACACGGGCTACGCTCTGGAAACACCATATATTTT
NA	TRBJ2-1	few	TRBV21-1	CASSKGEYNEQFF	TGTGCCAGCAGCAAAGGAGAATACAATGAGCAGTTCTTC
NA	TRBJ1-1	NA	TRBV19	CASSIPLNTEAFF	TGTGCCAGTAGTATTCCTCTGAACACTGAAGCTTTCTTT
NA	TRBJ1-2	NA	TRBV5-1	CASSGPDSTAGNGYTF	TGCGCCAGCAGCGGACCAGACTCGACAGCAGGAAATGGCTACACCTTC
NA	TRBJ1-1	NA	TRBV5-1	CASSLNGRIEAFF	TGCGCCAGCAGCCTGAATGGGCGCATCGAAGCTTTCTTT
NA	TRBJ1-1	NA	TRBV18	CASSPDLGGTEAFF	TGTGCCAGCTCACCAGATTTGGGGGGCACTGAAGCTTTCTTT
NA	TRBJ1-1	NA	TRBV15	CATSRDLNTNTEAFF	TGTGCCACCAGCAGAGATCTTAACACAAACACTGAAGCTTTCTTT
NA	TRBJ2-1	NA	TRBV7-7	CASSLGTTDNEQFF	TGTGCCAGCAGCTTAGGGACTACCGACAATGAGCAGTTCTTC
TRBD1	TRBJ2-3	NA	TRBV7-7	CASSLGTGGEDTQYF	TGTGCCAGCAGCTTGGGGACAGGGGGCGAAGATACGCAGTATTTT
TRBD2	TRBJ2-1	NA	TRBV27	CASSRRGRVDEQFF	TGTGCCAGCAGCCGAAGAGGGAGGGTCGATGAGCAGTTCTTC
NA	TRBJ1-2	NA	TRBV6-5	CASSYSRVANYGYTF	TGTGCCAGCAGTTACTCGAGGGTGGCTAACTATGGCTACACCTTC
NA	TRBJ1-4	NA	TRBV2	CASGLFGELFF	TGTGCCAGCGGCCTTTTTGGGGAACTGTTTTTT
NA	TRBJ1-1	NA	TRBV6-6	CASSYGQLGTEAFF	TGTGCCAGCAGTTACGGACAGCTCGGGACTGAAGCTTTCTTT